Included here is one T cell receptor beta chain sequence, with context. Antigen: not known. The data were taken from a study of blood T cells in healthy people across ages. About the study: Through template switching, about one barcoded beta molecule was captured per two T cells, as measured in model experiments. Study-wide points: A roughly linear age-dependent decrease characterized TCR beta diversity per million T cells.

Primed by a sample-barcoded 5' primer and a J-beta primer mix, a second PCR proceeded for about 6 to 12 cycles. TCRdb redid the calling of the 5' RACE reads with MiXCR, one entry per CDR3 protein. The sample has some 1,800,000 distinct CDR3 sequences, about 39% seen once; the top ten hold 23%. The ends were cut back, 6 bases at V and 7 bases at J, with 12 bases in the middle. This CDR3 spans 12 amino acids. Germline V CDR1 and CDR2: MDHEN, SYDVKM. The sample taken for sequencing was blood. The chain uses TRBV28 and TRBJ1-1; D may be TRBD1 (6 bases). This receptor was identified in a human donor in good health. CDR3: CASSSTGLEAFF. For the CDR3, the DNA is TGTGCCAGCAGCTCCACAGGGCTTGAAGCTTTCTTT.